The table lists the clone carrying this TCR beta chain with a count of one. Its matching antigen is unknown. The source of the sample is a study of cytomegalovirus exposure and HLA in healthy donors. Study as a whole: The roughly 110 validation repertoires were reported in a later analysis to have been generated on the same platform as the roughly 670 first-cohort repertoires. Notes on the study in general: As was reported, the classifier diagnosed cytomegalovirus status with high specificity and sensitivity. It was found in a later analysis that first-cohort TCR clusters tended to co-occur in the 100 to 150 validation repertoires. The authors confirmed in vitro that three CMV-associated chains were specific for CMV antigens.

Data came from immunoSEQ multiplex PCR; TCRdb stores just in-frame clones and leaves some out. The data hold some 330,000 clones, with 70% to 90% observed a single time. Germline loops: CDR1 SGHRS, CDR2 YFSETQ. V dropped 3 bases and J dropped 6; count of bases not matched to a gene: 6. This CDR3 comprises 14 residues. The sample taken for sequencing was PBMCs. The receptor comes from a woman younger than 35 in good health and CMV-seronegative. This sequence joins TRBV5-1 and TRBJ2-7, with 10 nucleotides matching TRBD1. CDR3 nucleotides: TGCGCCAGCAGCTCGCTGACAGGGGGCTCCGAGCAGTACTTC. Protein product: CASSSLTGGSEQYF.